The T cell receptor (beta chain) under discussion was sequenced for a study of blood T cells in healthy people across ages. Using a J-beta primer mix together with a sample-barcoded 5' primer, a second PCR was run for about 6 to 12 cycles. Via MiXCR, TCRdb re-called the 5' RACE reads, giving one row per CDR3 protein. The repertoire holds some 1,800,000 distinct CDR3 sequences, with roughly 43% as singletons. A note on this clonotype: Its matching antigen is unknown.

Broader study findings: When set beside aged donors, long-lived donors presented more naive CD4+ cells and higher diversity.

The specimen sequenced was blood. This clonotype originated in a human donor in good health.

The CDR3 DNA follows: TGCAGTGGGGGCAGGGGACGGGATGGCTACACCTTC. Translating it yields CSGGRGRDGYTF. The J gene is TRBJ1-2, the V gene TRBV20-1; a weak D match, TRBD1 (6 bases). CDR3 length: 12 residues. The germline CDR1 and CDR2 sequences are DFQATT and SNEGSKA (reference sequence). V lost 7 bases and J lost 6, with 15 bases in between.